This T cell receptor (beta chain) was observed in a study of CD8 T cells in ankylosing spondylitis. Per the germline V gene, CDR1 is SGHAT and CDR2 is FQDESV (reference sequence). V gave up 5 bases and J gave up 7 bases; unmatched junction bases: 4. The CDR3 runs to 15 residues. Each CDR3 protein is one row after TCRdb ran MiXCR on the 5' RACE reads. There are about 540,000 distinct CDR3 sequences in the sample; about 13% occur only once, and over 6.5% lies in the top ten. This clonotype was seen at least ten times. Its antigen is still unknown. Study results and caveats: What seemed typical of ankylosing spondylitis blood was a TCR beta motif built from fewer than ten highly homologous variants.

Sequencing used blood, either unsorted or a sorted T cell fraction (not recorded which). The J gene is TRBJ2-1, the V gene TRBV11-1; TRBD2 agrees at 14 bases. The sequence was obtained from a male donor with ankylosing spondylitis. Here the CDR3 DNA reads TGTGCCAGCAGCCGGACTAGCGGGAGGAGTAATGAGCAGTTCTTC. It codes for CASSRTSGRSNEQFF. The whole variable domain, remainder taken from reference TRBV11-1 and TRBJ2-1, is EAEVAQSPRYKITEKSQAVAFWCDPISGHATLYWYRQILGQGPELLVQFQDESVVDDSQLPKDRFSAERLKGVDSTLKIQPAELGDSAMYLCASSRTSGRSNEQFFGPGTRLTVL.